This entry concerns a single T cell receptor (beta chain). Using its own MiXCR run on the 5' RACE reads, TCRdb lists one record per CDR3 protein. The repertoire holds roughly 58,000 distinct CDR3 sequences, 8% to 9.5% seen once, with more than 1% in the top ten. The CDR3 spans 14 residues. CDR1 and CDR2 (germline): SGHTA, FQGNSA. Trimming removed 4 bases at V and 4 bases at J, with 13 bases between. This sample was taken from a study of T-cell memory formation after mild COVID-19. The sequenced sample was PBMCs or a T cell subset sorted from them (not recorded which). The clonotype was recovered from a man aged 18 to 29 who had mild COVID-19 (a few samples of this study predate the infection). Cell type and time point are not known. The chain carries TRBV7-2 and TRBJ2-5; maybe TRBD1 (6 bases). The CDR3 here is CASSYRGQAETQYF. The CDR3 DNA reads as TGTGCCAGCAGCTATAGGGGACAAGCAGAGACCCAGTACTTC.